These T cell receptor beta chains were read from a single sample in a study of response to subunit inactivated influenza vaccine. TCRdb fed the RT-PCR reads into MiXCR, producing one record per CDR3 protein. The sample gives hundreds of thousands of distinct CDR3 sequences, around 11% of which show up once; about 11% is in the top ten. These data were also filed under a second study, of T cells expressing NK-cell markers.

Source: PBMCs from blood, taken on the day of vaccination. All receptors derive from a man aged 50 to 59 who received an inactivated influenza vaccine. The CDR3 runs from the conserved cysteine through the conserved F or W. A D gene is named only where the DNA matches it firmly. Some rows mark clone size as missing; the rest say once, few, many or name a class of expanded clone.

CDR3 DNA,CDR3 protein,V gene,J gene,D gene,clone size
TGTGCCAGCACTCACTCCTCGGACAGCCCCTACGAGCAGTACTTC,CASTHSSDSPYEQYF,TRBV12-3/TRBV12-4,TRBJ2-7,-,-
TGTGCCAGCAGCCAAGCCCTAGCGGGAGCCTCGAACACCGGGGAGCTGTTTTTT,CASSQALAGASNTGELFF,TRBV4-2,TRBJ2-2,TRBD2,many
TGTGCCAGCAGCTTAACCGGCCAGAGCTACGAGCAGTACTTC,CASSLTGQSYEQYF,TRBV7-6,TRBJ2-7,-,many
TGTGCCAGCAGCTTATCGGACTCCCCCCACGAGACCCAGTACTTC,CASSLSDSPHETQYF,TRBV7-9,TRBJ2-5,-,-
TGTGCCAGCAGTCCGCCGGGAGTACACCGGCCCTACGAGCAGTACTTC,CASSPPGVHRPYEQYF,TRBV28,TRBJ2-7,-,-
TGCGCCAGCAGCTTGGTTGTTTCTAGATCAGGGTTGTACAATGAGCAGTTCTTC,CASSLVVSRSGLYNEQFF,TRBV5-1,TRBJ2-1,-,many
TGTGCCATGGAGGGACAGGCAATCTACGAGCAGTACTTC,CAMEGQAIYEQYF,TRBV10-3,TRBJ2-7,TRBD1,few
TGTGCCAGCGGGCTTAGCATAGGTGGAAACACCATATATTTT,CASGLSIGGNTIYF,TRBV12-3/TRBV12-4,TRBJ1-3,-,-
TGTGCCAGCAGCCTCCCGGGCGCCATCTCCTACGAGCAGTACTTC,CASSLPGAISYEQYF,TRBV6-1,TRBJ2-7,-,-
TGTGCCAGCAGGGAGCACTCAGGGAACACCGGGGAGCTGTTTTTT,CASREHSGNTGELFF,TRBV28,TRBJ2-2,-,few
TGTGCCAGCAGTTTAGGGCACATACAAGAGACCCAGTACTTC,CASSLGHIQETQYF,TRBV12-3/TRBV12-4,TRBJ2-5,-,-
TGTGCCAGCAGCCAAGGGACAGATTACGAGCAGTACTTC,CASSQGTDYEQYF,TRBV3-1,TRBJ2-7,-,few
TGTGCCAGCAGCGCTCAGCAGGGAACCTTTTCTAACTATGGCTACACCTTC,CASSAQQGTFSNYGYTF,TRBV9,TRBJ1-2,-,few
TGTGCCAGCAGTACCCGACTAGGCGTCGAGACCCAGTACTTC,CASSTRLGVETQYF,TRBV27,TRBJ2-5,-,-
TGTGCCAGCAGTATAACGCCCCCGGGGCGTCAGCCCCAGCATTTT,CASSITPPGRQPQHF,TRBV28,TRBJ1-5,-,many
TGTGCCAGCAGCTTAGAGTATAGCCGGCACAATGAGCAGTTCTTC,CASSLEYSRHNEQFF,TRBV7-6,TRBJ2-1,-,few
TGCAGCGTGCGAGGGGGCTCAGGTATAGAGACCCAGTACTTC,CSVRGGSGIETQYF,TRBV29-1,TRBJ2-5,TRBD1,-
TGTGCCAGCAGTGAATATCGGGGCGGCTCCTACGAGCAGTACTTC,CASSEYRGGSYEQYF,TRBV6-1,TRBJ2-7,-,-
TGCAGCGTTGGGGCTAGCAACTACAATGAGCAGTTCTTC,CSVGASNYNEQFF,TRBV29-1,TRBJ2-1,-,-
TGCAGTGCTAGAAGTCCCAGCGGGGGTCCCAATGAGCAGTTCTTC,CSARSPSGGPNEQFF,TRBV20-1,TRBJ2-1,TRBD2,-
TGTGCCAGCAGTTCGATCAGATCACCCCTCCACTTT,CASSSIRSPLHF,TRBV27,TRBJ1-6,-,few
TGTGCCAGCAGTTCCCAGGACAGGGGGCGTTTAAGGAATCAGCCCCAGCATTTT,CASSSQDRGRLRNQPQHF,TRBV12-3/TRBV12-4,TRBJ1-5,TRBD1,few
TGTGCCAGCAGTCCCCGGGGACACCAAAATAATTCACCCCTCCACTTT,CASSPRGHQNNSPLHF,TRBV28,TRBJ1-6,-,few
TGTGCCAGCAGCTTAGGAGGGAGGGTTGGAAACACCATATATTTT,CASSLGGRVGNTIYF,TRBV7-2,TRBJ1-3,-,few
TGTGCCAGCAGTTACGCGGCAGGACGGGATGCTTTCTTT,CASSYAAGRDAFF,TRBV6-6,TRBJ1-1,-,many
TGTGCCAGCAGTTCCTCGGACCCCAAAGCTTTCTTT,CASSSSDPKAFF,TRBV28,TRBJ1-1,-,few
TGTGCCAGCAGCCCCGGCCTGGCCGGGGAGCTGTTTTTT,CASSPGLAGELFF,TRBV7-3,TRBJ2-2,-,few
TGTGCCAGCTCGGATCAGGAGTACACTGAAGCTTTCTTT,CASSDQEYTEAFF,TRBV18,TRBJ1-1,-,few
TGTGCCAGCAGGAACCAGCCAGCCTCTAATGAAAAACTGTTTTTT,CASRNQPASNEKLFF,TRBV6-1,TRBJ1-4,-,-
TGTGCCAGCCTAGCGGGGTTACACAATGAGCAGTTCTTC,CASLAGLHNEQFF,TRBV2,TRBJ2-1,TRBD2,few
TGCGCCAGCAGCAGGTCAGCCGGTACGGATGAGCAGTTCTTC,CASSRSAGTDEQFF,TRBV5-1,TRBJ2-1,-,-
TGCAGCGTTGCCCTCGACAGGGATGAGACCCAGTACTTC,CSVALDRDETQYF,TRBV29-1,TRBJ2-5,TRBD1,many
TGTGCCATCAGTGAAGGGACATCGAATTCACCCCTCCACTTT,CAISEGTSNSPLHF,TRBV10-3,TRBJ1-6,-,few
TGTGCCAGCAGCCAAGGACGCGGCGGGGGCGCAAGCACAGATACGCAGTATTTT,CASSQGRGGGASTDTQYF,TRBV4-2,TRBJ2-3,-,few
TGTGCCAGCAGGGAAAGGATCCTCTCGAGGGAGCAGTACTTC,CASRERILSREQYF,TRBV2,TRBJ2-7,-,few
TGTGCCAGCAGCGTAGCAGGCGGGAGCTCCTACGAGCAGTACTTC,CASSVAGGSSYEQYF,TRBV9,TRBJ2-7,TRBD2,-
TGCAGTGCTAGCAACGGGCGGGGGGGCGAGCAGTACTTC,CSASNGRGGEQYF,TRBV20-1,TRBJ2-7,TRBD2,-
TGTGCCAGCAGCCATAGGCAGGGGCGGGCTAATGAAAAACTGTTTTTT,CASSHRQGRANEKLFF,TRBV4-2,TRBJ1-4,-,-
TGTGCCAGCAGTTACGGGTCCCAAGAGACCCAGTACTTC,CASSYGSQETQYF,TRBV6-6,TRBJ2-5,-,many
TGTGCCAGCAGTGAATGGACAGGGGCCTACAATGAGCAGTTCTTC,CASSEWTGAYNEQFF,TRBV6-1,TRBJ2-1,TRBD1,few
TGTGCCAGCAGTCCGCGGACAGGGTCGTATTCACCCCTCCACTTT,CASSPRTGSYSPLHF,TRBV12-3/TRBV12-4,TRBJ1-6,TRBD1,-
TGTGCCAGCAGCGTCTGGGGGGACACTGAAGCTTTCTTT,CASSVWGDTEAFF,TRBV2,TRBJ1-1,-,many
TGTGCCAGCTCACCACCAGGGGATGCGATGAATGAGCAGTTCTTC,CASSPPGDAMNEQFF,TRBV18,TRBJ2-1,-,-
TGTGCCAGCAACGGACGGATTGGGGCAGCGACCTATGGCTACACCTTC,CASNGRIGAATYGYTF,TRBV7-2,TRBJ1-2,-,-
TGCAGTGCTAGAGATGGATCTAGCGGGAGTGGAGAGACCCAGTACTTC,CSARDGSSGSGETQYF,TRBV20-1,TRBJ2-5,TRBD2,few
TGCGCCAGCAGCGGGGTGCCCAACAATGAGCAGTTCTTC,CASSGVPNNEQFF,TRBV5-1,TRBJ2-1,-,few
TGTGCCAGCAGCCTGGGGACTAGCGGGACCTCGGACTACGAGCAGTACTTC,CASSLGTSGTSDYEQYF,TRBV7-9,TRBJ2-7,TRBD2,-
TGTGCCAGCAGCCTGGACAGGTTTCGGGAAAAACTGTTTTTT,CASSLDRFREKLFF,TRBV12-3/TRBV12-4,TRBJ1-4,TRBD1,-
TGTGCCAGCAGCGGAGGGGTGGATACGCAGTATTTT,CASSGGVDTQYF,TRBV9,TRBJ2-3,-,-
TGCGCCAGCAGCCAAGATAATTCGGGGGACACTGAAGCTTTCTTT,CASSQDNSGDTEAFF,TRBV4-3,TRBJ1-1,-,few
TGTGCCAGCAGTGGTTCGGGACGGCTTGGCTACGAGCAGTACTTC,CASSGSGRLGYEQYF,TRBV6-1,TRBJ2-7,-,-
TGTGCCAGTCTTAGGTGGGGCGGGGAGCTGTTTTTT,CASLRWGGELFF,TRBV12-3/TRBV12-4,TRBJ2-2,-,few